This TCR beta chain was captured by sequencing in a study of cytotoxic CD8 clonotypes in ibrutinib-treated CLL. Sequencing used immunoSEQ multiplex PCR; TCRdb keeps in-frame clones, though not all of them. The sample consists of 30,000 to 35,000 clones, roughly three quarters of them appearing once. As input for TCR beta libraries, approximately 2.1 micrograms of genomic DNA came from cryopreserved PBMCs. Turning to this clone: Its antigen is as yet unknown.

Per germline, CDR1 MGHDK and CDR2 SYGVNS. The V gene end was trimmed by 0 bases and the J gene end by 6 bases; junction bases not matched to a gene: 9. The CDR3 totals 16 residues. Regarding the study as a whole: Shared public clonotypes were rare, and on treatment they either got smaller or stayed the same.

This receptor was obtained from a human donor with chronic lymphocytic leukemia. The chain employs TRBV25-1 and TRBJ2-3; 7 bases match TRBD2. Sequenced material: PBMCs, taken before ibrutinib treatment. The CDR3 here is CASSEYRGGSRDTQYF. The DNA for the CDR3 is TGTGCCAGCAGTGAATATAGGGGCGGGAGTCGGGATACGCAGTATTTT.